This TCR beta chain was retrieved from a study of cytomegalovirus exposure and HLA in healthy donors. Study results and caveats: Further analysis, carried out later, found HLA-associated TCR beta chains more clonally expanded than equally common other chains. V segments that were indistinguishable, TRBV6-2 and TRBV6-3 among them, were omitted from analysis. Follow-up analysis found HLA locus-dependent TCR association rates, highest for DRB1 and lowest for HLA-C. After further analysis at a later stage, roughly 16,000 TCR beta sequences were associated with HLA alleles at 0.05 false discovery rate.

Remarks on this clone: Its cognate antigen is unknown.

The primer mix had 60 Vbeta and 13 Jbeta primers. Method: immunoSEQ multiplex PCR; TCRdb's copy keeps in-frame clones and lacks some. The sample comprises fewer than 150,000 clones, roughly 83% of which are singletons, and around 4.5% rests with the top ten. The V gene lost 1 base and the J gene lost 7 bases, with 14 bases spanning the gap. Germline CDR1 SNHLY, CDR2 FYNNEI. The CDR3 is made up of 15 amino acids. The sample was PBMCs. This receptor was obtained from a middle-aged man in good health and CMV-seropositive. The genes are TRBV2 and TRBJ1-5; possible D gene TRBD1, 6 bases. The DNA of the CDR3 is TGTGCCAGCAGTGAAGGGACAGCGGGGGCCCAGCCCCAGCATTTT. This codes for CASSEGTAGAQPQHF.